What follows are 5 T cell receptor beta chains derived from one specimen sequenced in a study of blood T cell repertoires in COVID-19. Profiling relied on immunoSEQ multiplex PCR, and the TCRdb table lists in-frame clones only, not all of them. The sample records 35,000 to 40,000 clones, 78% being singletons. Sequenced input: peripheral blood. The receptor source for this set is a man in his sixties or seventies with acute or convalescent COVID-19.

The V gene is TRBV7-2, the J gene TRBJ1-1, with D unclear. Germline V CDR1 and CDR2: SGHTA, FQGNSA. Between the trimmed V and J ends, which lost 3 bases and 3 bases, there was a span of 8 bases. CDR3 size: 13 residues. The CDR3 DNA reads as TGTGCCAGCAGCTTTGACCGGGACACTGAAGCTTTCTTT. This translates into CASSFDRDTEAFF. Full variable domain (outside the CDR3, taken from reference TRBV7-2 and TRBJ1-1): GAGVSQSPSNKVTEKGKDVELRCDPISGHTALYWYRQSLGQGLEFLIYFQGNSAPDKSGLPSDRFSAERTGGSVSTLTIQRTQQEDSAVYLCASSFDRDTEAFFGQGTRLTVV.

This clone was counted a few times. The chain recombines TRBV6-5 with TRBJ2-7, with D maybe TRBD1 (5 bases). The CDR3 sequence is 15 residues long. V was clipped by 0 bases and J by 2 bases, with 11 bases between them. CDR1 and CDR2 (germline): MNHEY, SVGAGI. CDR3 DNA: TGTGCCAGCAGTTACTCGATATCAGGGCCCTACGAGCAGTACTTC. Translation gives CASSYSISGPYEQYF.

In regard to this clone: The missing conserved phenylalanine or tryptophan at the end of this CDR3 makes a read error likely. The DNA is omitted, as the CDR3 cannot be located on it reliably, and the CDR3 follows TCRdb's listing. The V gene is TRBV21-1, the J gene TRBJ1-2; the table's D call of TRBD1 was not tested on the DNA. TRBV21-1 is a pseudogene locus. Both ends counted, the CDR3 spans 10 residues. The CDR3 loop reads CASSRGMTGI.

The V gene is TRBV19, the J gene TRBJ2-4; 11 nucleotides match TRBD2. V gave up 9 bases and J gave up 5 bases; unmatched junction bases: 9. Per the germline V gene, CDR1 is LNHDA and CDR2 is SQIVND (reference sequence). CDR3 size: 15 residues. The CDR3 coding sequence is TGTGCCAGCGCCTCCGTTAGCGGGGGGGAAAACATTCAGTACTTC. It encodes CASASVSGGENIQYF.

The DNA of the CDR3 is TGTGCCAGTAGTAACCTAGCGGGGGGGCGGAATGAGCAGTTCTTC. Its translation: CASSNLAGGRNEQFF. The chain links TRBV19 to TRBJ2-1; 12 nucleotides align to TRBD2. Germline V gene sequence: CDR1 LNHDA, CDR2 SQIVND (reference sequence). The CDR3 loop spans 15 amino acids. J gave up 7 bases and V 4 bases, and 5 bases lay outside the gene matches.